The next 11 T cell receptor beta chains were all read from a single sample in a study of blood T cell repertoires in COVID-19. Measured with immunoSEQ multiplex PCR; TCRdb has only the in-frame clones, and not every one. Here the sample spans 200,000 to 250,000 clones, roughly 80% being singletons. The sample comprised PBMCs or T cells enriched from blood (not recorded which). These receptors were obtained from a man aged 55 to 70 who had recovered from COVID-19.

Comment on this clone: Other DNA variants within this sample encode the same CDR3. The chain links TRBV9 to TRBJ2-1; D unclear. Germline values: CDR1 SGDLS, CDR2 YYNGEE. Trimming removed 0 bases at V and 0 bases at J, with 7 bases between. The CDR3 length is 15 residues. The CDR3 coding sequence is TGTGCCAGCAGCGTAGTCGGTAGCTCCTACAATGAGCAGTTCTTC. Its protein product is CASSVVGSSYNEQFF.

The chain combines TRBV23-1 with TRBJ1-3; tentative D call: TRBD1 (5 bases). TRBV23-1 is given ORF status, its function remaining uncertain. V was pared by 6 bases and J by 4 bases, with 22 bases between. This CDR3 spans 17 amino acids. This chain's CDR3 is CASRGGEFRKGGNTIYF. The CDR3 DNA is TGCGCCAGCAGGGGGGGAGAGTTCCGCAAAGGGGGAAACACCATATATTTT.

A single count supports this clone. The V call is TRBV6-5, the J call TRBJ2-2, with 7 bases matching TRBD1. The CDR3 is made up of 15 amino acids. Germline loops: CDR1 MNHEY, CDR2 SVGAGI. After removal of 5 bases from V and 0 bases from J, the junction contained 3 bases not matched to a gene. The CDR3 DNA follows: TGTGCCAGCAGTAGGACAGGCGCGAACACCGGGGAGCTGTTTTTT. This gives the protein CASSRTGANTGELFF.

The chain carries TRBV2 and TRBJ2-7; D call uncertain. The germline CDR1 and CDR2 sequences are SNHLY and FYNNEI. V lost 6 bases to trimming and J lost 4 bases, with 7 bases between them. The CDR3 extends over 11 amino acids. This CDR3 reads CASRASYEQYF. The CDR3, as DNA: TGTGCCAGCAGAGCTTCGTACGAGCAGTACTTC.

This clone was observed many times. The chain carries TRBV19 and TRBJ2-3, with 14 bases aligning to TRBD2. V lost 5 bases, J lost 1 base, and 2 bases stayed unmatched. This CDR3 comprises 16 residues. Per germline, CDR1 LNHDA and CDR2 SQIVND (reference sequence). DNA for the CDR3: TGTGCCAGTAGTGTGGGACTAGCGGGGGGCACAGATACGCAGTATTTT. It specifies CASSVGLAGGTDTQYF.

This clone was counted between two and nine times. The genes are TRBV5-5 and TRBJ1-6, with D uncertain. Trimming took off 0 bases at V and 0 bases at J, with 10 bases between the two ends. The CDR3 totals 17 residues. Germline V gene data show CDR1 as SGHKS and CDR2 as YYEKEE (reference sequence). CDR3 residues: CASSLDVYSSYNSPLHF. In nucleotides, the CDR3 is TGTGCCAGCAGCTTGGACGTTTATAGCTCCTATAATTCACCCCTCCACTTT.

V is TRBV11-3 and J is TRBJ2-3; tentative D call: TRBD2 (6 bases). The ends were cut back, 4 bases at V and 5 bases at J, with 16 bases in the middle. The CDR3 is made up of 15 amino acids. In germline, CDR1 is SGHNT, CDR2 YENEEA. In DNA, the CDR3 is TGTGCCAGCAGCTCCGGGACTCCCCCTCTAGATACGCAGTATTTT. Its translation is CASSSGTPPLDTQYF.

V is TRBV7-8 and J is TRBJ2-3; D possibly corresponds to TRBD2 (6 bases). The V end was cut by 1 base, the J end by 4 bases, with 15 bases between. The germline gives CDR1 SGHVS, CDR2 FQNEAQ. This CDR3 has 16 amino acids. Here the CDR3 reads CASSLEIREVADTQYF. The CDR3 DNA is TGTGCCAGCAGCTTAGAGATTAGGGAGGTAGCAGATACGCAGTATTTT.

This clone came up a few times. V gene TRBV10-3 combines with J gene TRBJ2-7, with D possibly matching TRBD1 (6 bases). The CDR3 has 12 amino acids. Trimming left V 6 bases short and J 7 bases short, with 13 bases between. Germline CDR1 reads ENHRY; CDR2 reads SYGVKD. CDR3 loop: CAISTTGFEQYF. CDR3 in DNA: TGTGCCATCAGCACCACAGGGTTTGAGCAGTACTTC.

This rearrangement joins TRBV11-2 to TRBJ1-1; 11 bases match TRBD1. Germline loops: CDR1 SGHAT, CDR2 FQNNGV. This CDR3 is 14 amino acids long. The V gene end was trimmed by 0 bases and the J gene end by 10 bases; junction bases not matched to a gene: 4. Here the CDR3 DNA reads TGTGCCAGCAGCTTAGAGCGGGGGACAGGGGGAGCTTTCTTT. Its protein is CASSLERGTGGAFF.

This sequence joins TRBV4-3 and TRBJ1-5; TRBD1 might be the D (5 bases). Germline CDR1 and CDR2: LGHNA and YSLEER. The CDR3 has 14 amino acids. The V and J ends lost 0 bases and 5 bases respectively, with 8 bases between them. The CDR3 loop reads CASSQETVDQPQHF. The CDR3 DNA is TGCGCCAGCAGCCAAGAGACAGTAGATCAGCCCCAGCATTTT.